Listed below are T cell receptor beta chains from one sample, sequenced in a study of shared clonotypes between healthy human individuals. Profiling relied on immunoSEQ multiplex PCR, and the TCRdb table lists in-frame clones only, not all of them. The table lists around 2,000,000 clones, 90% to 95% of them singletons. Input material: naive CD8+ T cells from PBMCs. These receptors all stem from a young man in good health. Some clones in this sample may be carry-over from other donors' samples. Each CDR3 is given with its conserved first and last residue. The D gene is left open where the match is weak. A row's size may be missing; if present it is once, few, many or a size class.

clone_size	j_call	d_call	v_call	cdr3_nt	cdr3_aa
-	TRBJ1-3	TRBD1	TRBV30	TGTGCCTGGAGCACGGGACAGGGAGTCAACACCATATATTTT	CAWSTGQGVNTIYF
-	TRBJ2-2	TRBD2	TRBV9	TGTGCCAGCAGCCTGAATGAGCGGGAGGGTTGGACCGGGGAGCTGTTTTTT	CASSLNEREGWTGELFF
-	TRBJ1-2	-	TRBV4-1	TGCGCCAGCAGCCAAGTCAAAGGACATTACTATGGCTACACCTTC	CASSQVKGHYYGYTF
-	TRBJ1-6	TRBD1	TRBV28	TGTGCCAGCAGTTACCTTGGACAGGGGCATAATTCACCCCTCCACTTT	CASSYLGQGHNSPLHF
once	TRBJ2-3	-	TRBV5-5	TGTGCCAGCAGCCTCGGTGGTTCTAGCACAGATACGCAGTATTTT	CASSLGGSSTDTQYF
-	TRBJ2-2	TRBD1	TRBV5-1	TGCGCCAGCAGCGCGGGTCGGAAAGGGGGCATCGGGGAGCTGTTTTTT	CASSAGRKGGIGELFF
once	TRBJ2-5	-	TRBV6-1	TGTGCCAGCAGCGGACTGCAAAAAGAGACCCAGTACTTC	CASSGLQKETQYF
-	TRBJ2-1	-	TRBV18	TGTGCCAGCTCACCGGACGTCTCCTACAATGAGCAGTTCTTC	CASSPDVSYNEQFF
-	TRBJ1-3	-	TRBV7-8	TGTGCCAGCAGCTTAGCCGCGGATACGAGCTCTGGAAACACCATATATTTT	CASSLAADTSSGNTIYF
-	TRBJ2-7	-	TRBV28	TGTGCCAGCAGTTTCTTTTCGGGCGGAACCTACGAGCAGTACTTC	CASSFFSGGTYEQYF
-	TRBJ2-6	-	TRBV7-9	TGTGCCAGCAGCGACGAAACAGGACGCCTCGGGGCCAACGTCCTGACTTTC	CASSDETGRLGANVLTF
-	TRBJ2-2	TRBD2	TRBV6-4	TGTGCCAGCAGTGTGATAATCGGGGCTAGCGGCAAGACCGGGGAGCTGTTTTTT	CASSVIIGASGKTGELFF
-	TRBJ2-7	TRBD1	TRBV7-8	TGTGCCAGCAGCTCGGGACACCTCCAGGGGGTATTAGAGCAGTACTTC	CASSSGHLQGVLEQYF
-	TRBJ2-7	TRBD2	TRBV28	TGTGCCAGCAGTTCCCGACTAGCCCCTTTCGGCGAGCAGTACTTC	CASSSRLAPFGEQYF
-	TRBJ1-1	-	TRBV5-4	TGTGCCAGCAGTTATGCTCCGAACACTGAAGCTTTCTTT	CASSYAPNTEAFF
once	TRBJ2-1	TRBD2	TRBV13	TGTGCCAGCAGCTTTAGGTTAGCGGGAGGGTTGGGTGAGCAGTTCTTC	CASSFRLAGGLGEQFF
-	TRBJ1-1	-	TRBV5-5	TGTGCCAGCAGCTTGGGGGACCTCACTGAAGCTTTCTTT	CASSLGDLTEAFF
-	TRBJ1-1	-	TRBV28	TGTGCCAGCAGTTTCATATCGGTCCCCAGCACTGAAGCTTTCTTT	CASSFISVPSTEAFF
-	TRBJ1-2	-	TRBV28	TGTACCAGCAGGACCGGGTCCACCAATTATGGCTACACCTTC	CTSRTGSTNYGYTF
-	TRBJ1-2	TRBD1	TRBV2	TGTGCCAGGGGGGACAGGGAACGAGATGGCTACACCTTC	CARGDRERDGYTF
-	TRBJ1-5	-	TRBV27	TGTGCCAGCAGTTTGATGGGGGCGGGCAATCAGCCCCAGCATTTT	CASSLMGAGNQPQHF
-	TRBJ2-7	-	TRBV6-5	TGTGCCAGCAGTTACAACTCCTACGAGCAGTACTTC	CASSYNSYEQYF
-	TRBJ2-7	-	TRBV6-5	TGTGCCAGCAGTTACGACGGCTACGAGCAGTACTTC	CASSYDGYEQYF
once	TRBJ1-2	-	TRBV19	TGTGCCAGTACAACCCTTAAGACAGGCTCAGGGGGCTACACCTTC	CASTTLKTGSGGYTF
-	TRBJ2-2	TRBD2	TRBV11-2	TGTGCCAGCAGCCGCCAACGGGAGGGGCTGGACACCGGGGAGCTGTTTTTT	CASSRQREGLDTGELFF
-	TRBJ2-7	TRBD1	TRBV5-4	TGTGCCAGCAGCTTGGACCAGGGGGCTTACGAGCAGTACTTC	CASSLDQGAYEQYF
-	TRBJ1-5	-	TRBV19	TGTGCCAGTAGTTCGGTCAGGGAGATTAATCAGCCCCAGCATTTT	CASSSVREINQPQHF
-	TRBJ1-1	-	TRBV5-1	TGCGCCAGCAGCTCACCAGGGGTCCCTGAAGCTTTCTTT	CASSSPGVPEAFF
-	TRBJ2-7	TRBD1	TRBV27	TGTGCCAGCAGTTCGACGGGGGACAGGGGCCGGTACGAGCAGTACTTC	CASSSTGDRGRYEQYF
-	TRBJ2-7	TRBD2	TRBV4-1	TGCGCCAGCAGCCAAGATCGACTAGCATCGTTCTACGAGCAGTACTTC	CASSQDRLASFYEQYF
-	TRBJ2-3	-	TRBV9	TGTGCCAGCAGCGGTGGCTTAGATACGCAGTATTTT	CASSGGLDTQYF
-	TRBJ2-7	-	TRBV4-1	TGCGCCAGCAGCCAAGTAGGGGGGCCGGGGTCCTACGAGCAGTACTTC	CASSQVGGPGSYEQYF
-	TRBJ2-1	TRBD2	TRBV27	TGTGCCAGCAGTCCCTCCCCGGGACTAGGGGGTAACAATGAGCAGTTCTTC	CASSPSPGLGGNNEQFF
once	TRBJ2-7	TRBD2	TRBV4-3	TGCGCCAGCAGCCAAGAAACGAGCGGGAAGTACGAGCAGTACTTC	CASSQETSGKYEQYF
-	TRBJ1-4	-	TRBV29-1	TGCAGCGTCCCGGGCTCAACTAATGAAAAACTGTTTTTT	CSVPGSTNEKLFF
once	TRBJ2-6	-	TRBV28	TGTGCCAGCAGTTCTGTAAACTCTGGGGCCAACGTCCTGACTTTC	CASSSVNSGANVLTF
-	TRBJ2-7	-	TRBV11-3	TGTGCCAGCAGCTTAGTATACGTGGACAAGCAGTACTTC	CASSLVYVDKQYF
-	TRBJ2-7	TRBD1	TRBV28	TGTGCCAGCAAGGGGGCAGCAGCCTCCTACGAGCAGTACTTC	CASKGAAASYEQYF
-	TRBJ2-7	-	TRBV29-1	TGCAGCGTCCCGGGTTTAGACGAGCAGTACTTC	CSVPGLDEQYF
-	TRBJ2-2	-	TRBV6-1	TGTGCCAGCAGTGACTACGGGCCTGCCGGGGAGCTGTTTTTT	CASSDYGPAGELFF
-	TRBJ1-2	-	TRBV6-5	TGTGCCAGCAGTTACCTGGGGTTTGGCTACACCTTC	CASSYLGFGYTF
-	TRBJ2-5	TRBD1	TRBV10-3	TGTGCCATCAGTGGGGACAGGGGCCGGGAGACCCAGTACTTC	CAISGDRGRETQYF
-	TRBJ2-1	-	TRBV1	TGCACCAGCAGCCGGGACTTTTGCTCCTACAATGAGCAGTTCTTC	CTSSRDFCSYNEQFF
-	TRBJ2-2	TRBD1	TRBV10-3	TGTGCCATCAGCGAAGTTCAGACAGGGGAGGATGCCGGGGAGCTGTTTTTT	CAISEVQTGEDAGELFF
-	TRBJ1-5	-	TRBV30	TGTGCCTGGAGTACCTGGAAGAATCAGCCCCAGCATTTT	CAWSTWKNQPQHF
-	TRBJ1-3	-	TRBV11-2	TGTGCCAGCAGCTCGGGAAACACCATATATTTT	CASSSGNTIYF
-	TRBJ1-2	-	TRBV6-5	TGTGCCAGCAGTTACTCCTCTTCCGGGGAAGTCTATGGCTACACCTTC	CASSYSSSGEVYGYTF
once	TRBJ2-2	TRBD1	TRBV5-1	TGCGCCAGCAGCTTGGACAGGGGGTCGGCGAACACCGGGGAGCTGTTTTTT	CASSLDRGSANTGELFF
-	TRBJ1-2	-	TRBV18	TGTGCCAGCTCACGGAGGACCGACCAGAGCGGCTACACCTTC	CASSRRTDQSGYTF
-	TRBJ2-6	-	TRBV18	TGTGCCAGCTCACCACTCGGGGGCTCTGGGGCCAACGTCCTGACTTTC	CASSPLGGSGANVLTF
-	TRBJ1-5	TRBD1	TRBV6-1	TGTGCCAGCAGTGAAGCAACAGGGGCGAAACAGCCCCAGCATTTT	CASSEATGAKQPQHF
-	TRBJ2-2	-	TRBV11-2	TGTGCCAGCAGCCCTATAGTTGCCGGGGAGCTGTTTTTT	CASSPIVAGELFF
-	TRBJ2-7	-	TRBV27	TGTGCCAGCAGCCCTTCCGGCTACGAGCAGTACTTC	CASSPSGYEQYF
-	TRBJ2-5	-	TRBV25-1	TGTGCCAGCAGATACATAAGGGCCGGGCAAGAGACCCAGTACTTC	CASRYIRAGQETQYF
-	TRBJ2-1	-	TRBV11-3	TGTGCCAGCAGCTTATTTTTCGTGCGGGGCTCCTACAATGAGCAGTTCTTC	CASSLFFVRGSYNEQFF
-	TRBJ1-4	-	TRBV10-3	TGTGCCATCCCCAGGGACCCAACTAATGAAAAACTGTTTTTT	CAIPRDPTNEKLFF
-	TRBJ2-7	TRBD2	TRBV27	TGTGCCAGCAGCCCCCTTGAACTAGCGGGAGCCTCGTACGAGCAGTACTTC	CASSPLELAGASYEQYF
-	TRBJ2-5	TRBD1	TRBV6-1	TGTGCCGGGCGGGACAGGGCCTCCCAAGAGACCCAGTACTTC	CAGRDRASQETQYF
-	TRBJ2-7	-	TRBV5-8	TGTGCCAGCAGACTGGGGGGTGGCCACGAGCAGTACTTC	CASRLGGGHEQYF
-	TRBJ2-1	-	TRBV7-8	TGTGCCAGCAGCCCCTTTACGAGCTCCTACAATGAGCAGTTCTTC	CASSPFTSSYNEQFF